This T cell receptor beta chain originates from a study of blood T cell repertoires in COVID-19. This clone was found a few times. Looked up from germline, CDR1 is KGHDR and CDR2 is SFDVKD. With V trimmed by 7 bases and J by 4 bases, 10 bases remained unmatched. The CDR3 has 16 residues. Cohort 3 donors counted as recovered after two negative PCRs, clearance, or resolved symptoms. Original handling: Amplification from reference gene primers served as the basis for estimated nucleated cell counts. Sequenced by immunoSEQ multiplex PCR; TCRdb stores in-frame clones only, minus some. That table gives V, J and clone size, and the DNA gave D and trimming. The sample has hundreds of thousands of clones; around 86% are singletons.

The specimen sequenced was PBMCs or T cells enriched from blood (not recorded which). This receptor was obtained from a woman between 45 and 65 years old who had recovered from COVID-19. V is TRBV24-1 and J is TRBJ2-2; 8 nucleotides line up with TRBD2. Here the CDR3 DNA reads TGTGCCACCAGGCCTAGCGGGCCCTCAGCCACCGGGGAGCTGTTTTTT. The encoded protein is CATRPSGPSATGELFF.